This section outlines one TCR beta chain sequence together with its context. These data originate in a study of blood T cell repertoires in COVID-19. The method was immunoSEQ multiplex PCR; TCRdb's version includes in-frame clones alone and lacks a portion of them. In the table there are hundreds of thousands of clones, approximately 90% of which are singletons. Germline CDR1 reads MNHEY; CDR2 reads SMNVEV (reference sequence). CDR3 length equals 13 residues. The V gene lost 6 bases and the J gene lost 3 bases, with 9 bases spanning the gap. This rearrangement joins TRBV27 to TRBJ2-1; D is perhaps TRBD2 (5 bases). This TCR was recovered from a woman in her 30s with active or convalescent COVID-19. Sequences were obtained from peripheral blood. CDR3: CASRGLIYNEQFF. The CDR3 DNA reads as TGTGCCAGCAGAGGACTCATCTACAATGAGCAGTTCTTC.